A single sample is the source of the 7 T cell receptor beta chains below, sequenced in a study of cytomegalovirus exposure and HLA in healthy donors. PCR employed 60 Vbeta and 13 Jbeta primers. Profiling relied on immunoSEQ multiplex PCR, and the TCRdb table lists in-frame clones only, not all of them. The profile shows about 160,000 clones, around three quarters of them singletons. Sequenced material: PBMCs. These receptors all stem from a woman between 35 and 50 years old in good health and CMV-seronegative.

The chain employs TRBV6-1 and TRBJ1-1; no reliable D call. The V end was cut by 3 bases, the J end by 4 bases, with 12 bases between. Germline-derived CDR1 and CDR2 are MNHNS and SASEGT. The CDR3 contains 14 residues. The CDR3 region is CASSDVSRVTEAFF. The DNA for the CDR3 is TGTGCCAGCAGTGACGTCTCGCGGGTCACTGAAGCTTTCTTT.

The genes are TRBV7-9 and TRBJ1-2; 9 bases align to TRBD1. The CDR3 spans 15 residues. V was clipped by 5 bases and J by 8 bases; unmatched bases: 12. Per germline, CDR1 SEHNR and CDR2 FQNEAQ (reference sequence). The CDR3 region has the DNA TGTGCCAGCAGCCGAGGACAGGGGAGAATTATCGGCTACACCTTC. This translates into CASSRGQGRIIGYTF.

The chain recombines TRBV19 with TRBJ1-2; perhaps TRBD1 as D (5 bases). The V and J ends lost 9 bases and 1 base respectively, with 18 bases between them. In germline, CDR1 is LNHDA, CDR2 SQIVND (reference sequence). CDR3 size: 15 residues. CDR3 residues: CASRTPVGHNYGYTF. CDR3 sequence (DNA): TGTGCCAGCAGGACACCAGTTGGACATAACTATGGCTACACCTTC.

This chain joins TRBV5-8 and TRBJ1-1; weak D call: TRBD1 (5 bases). Germline V gives CDR1 SGHTS, CDR2 YDEGEE. The CDR3 consists of 13 residues. Trimming pared 2 bases from V and 3 bases from J, leaving 8 bases between. The CDR3 nucleotides read TGTGCCAGCAGCTTTTCAGGGTACACTGAAGCTTTCTTT. This translates into CASSFSGYTEAFF.

The chain carries TRBV6-6 and TRBJ2-2; 9 bases align to TRBD2. Germline V gene data show CDR1 as MNHNY and CDR2 as SVGAGI (reference sequence). The CDR3 has 15 amino acids. V trimming: 6 bases; J trimming: 3 bases; junction bases outside the gene matches: 5. CDR3 coding DNA: TGTGCCAGCAGCAAAGGACTAGCGTACACCGGGGAGCTGTTTTTT. Translating gives CASSKGLAYTGELFF.

The chain uses TRBV27 and TRBJ1-1, with D maybe TRBD1 (5 bases). Trimming stripped 3 bases from V and 6 bases from J, with 11 bases between. The CDR3 sequence is 13 residues long. Germline assignment: CDR1 MNHEY and CDR2 SMNVEV (reference sequence). DNA for the CDR3: TGTGCCAGCAGTTTTGGTAGGGGTGCTGAAGCTTTCTTT. Encoded protein: CASSFGRGAEAFF.

This clone was seen more than once but under ten times. V is TRBV21-1 and J is TRBJ2-7; TRBD1, as called in the table, went unchecked against the DNA. TRBV21-1 is classified as a pseudogene. CDR3 length: 14 residues. In DNA form, the CDR3 reads TGTGCCAGCAGCAAAAGTGCCAGTTCCTACGAGCAGTACTTC. Translating gives CASSKSASSYEQYF.